Presented here are 14 T cell receptor beta chains from one specimen sequenced in a study of cytomegalovirus exposure and HLA in healthy donors. A multiplex PCR was run with 60 Vbeta primers and 13 Jbeta primers. Measured with immunoSEQ multiplex PCR; TCRdb has only the in-frame clones, and not every one. The data hold around 200,000 clones, with approximately 86% observed a single time. Sequenced material: PBMCs. The origin of the receptors is a young woman in good health and CMV-seronegative.

The CDR3 reads CASSWTAGETQYF. For the CDR3, the DNA is TGCGCCAGCAGCTGGACCGCGGGGGAGACCCAGTACTTC. The J gene is TRBJ2-5, the V gene TRBV5-1, with a possible D match to TRBD2 (6 bases). The CDR3 totals 13 residues. Trimming pared 3 bases from V and 5 bases from J, leaving 11 bases between. CDR1 SGHRS and CDR2 YFSETQ come from the germline V gene. Combining the CDR3 with reference TRBV5-1 and TRBJ2-5 gives the whole variable domain KAGVTQTPRYLIKTRGQQVTLSCSPISGHRSVSWYQQTPGQGLQFLFEYFSETQRNKGNFPGRFSGRQFSNSRSEMNVSTLELGDSALYLCASSWTAGETQYFGPGTRLLVL.

V and J are TRBV19 and TRBJ2-6; D possibly corresponds to TRBD2 (5 bases). Trimming took 9 bases from V and 0 from J, leaving 12 bases between them. Germline lookup yields CDR1 LNHDA and CDR2 SQIVND (reference sequence). CDR3 length: 15 residues. In DNA, the CDR3 is TGTGCCAGCACGGGGTCTCGCTCTGGGGCCAACGTCCTGACTTTC. Its translation is CASTGSRSGANVLTF.

Notes on this clone: The junction departs from germline at one end; a sequencing error may be responsible. At the DNA level, this CDR3 is encoded by other sequences in the same sample as well. The chain couples TRBV6-1 to TRBJ1-5; TRBD1 might be the D (5 bases). The CDR3 sequence is 13 residues long. Germline values: CDR1 MNHNS, CDR2 SASEGT. The CDR3 region is CASTESRGQPQHF. The CDR3 DNA is TGTGCCAGCACTGAAAGTAGGGGTCAGCCCCAGCATTTT.

This chain uses TRBV5-6 with TRBJ2-2; D is unclear. V was shortened by 0 bases and J by 5 bases, with 11 bases between the two germline ends. Germline V CDR1 and CDR2: SGHDT, YYEEEE. The CDR3 is 15 residues long. The DNA for the CDR3 is TGTGCCAGCAGCTTGGATCTTAGCTATACCGGGGAGCTGTTTTTT. This gives the protein CASSLDLSYTGELFF.

This clone was counted a single time. The chain recombines TRBV5-1 with TRBJ1-1; the match to TRBD1 covers 8 bases. The CDR3 runs to 14 residues. The V segment lost 4 bases and the J segment 1 base; nucleotides outside the gene matches: 3. Germline CDR1 and CDR2: SGHRS and YFSETQ. For the CDR3, the DNA is TGCGCCAGCAGCGGGACAGGCCCGAACACTGAAGCTTTCTTT. This codes for CASSGTGPNTEAFF.

This sequence joins TRBV5-4 and TRBJ2-1; D unresolved. V was pared by 3 bases and J by 0 bases, with 10 bases between. CDR1 and CDR2 from the germline V gene are SGHNT and YYREEE (reference sequence). The CDR3 runs 15 residues. The CDR3 here is CASSSPISSYNEQFF. DNA for the CDR3: TGTGCCAGCAGCTCCCCGATTAGCTCCTACAATGAGCAGTTCTTC.

This sequence joins TRBV25-1 and TRBJ2-7; 10 bases line up with TRBD1. CDR1 is MGHDK and CDR2 is SYGVNS in the germline V gene. The V gene end was trimmed by 8 bases and the J gene end by 6 bases; junction bases not matched to a gene: 10. The length of the CDR3 is 14 residues. The CDR3 bases are TGTGCCAGCTTGGGACAGGGGAGGTCAGGCGAGCAGTACTTC. It encodes CASLGQGRSGEQYF.

V gene TRBV5-1 combines with J gene TRBJ2-1; 7 bases align to TRBD2. V shed 3 bases, J shed 3 bases, and the junction held 6 bases outside the gene matches. The CDR3 is made up of 15 amino acids. The V gene's germline CDR1 is SGHRS and CDR2 YFSETQ. The CDR3 loop is CASSSYSGIYNEQFF. The CDR3, as DNA: TGCGCCAGCAGCTCGTACAGCGGGATCTACAATGAGCAGTTCTTC.

The V call is TRBV7-2, the J call TRBJ2-1; unclear D gene. The germline V and J ends were trimmed by 5 bases and 2 bases, with 10 bases remaining between them. The germline gives CDR1 SGHTA, CDR2 FQGNSA. This CDR3 region has 14 residues. In DNA, the CDR3 is TGTGCCAGCAGCCCCAGATCCGCCTACAATGAGCAGTTCTTC. Encoded protein: CASSPRSAYNEQFF.

This sequence joins TRBV20-1 and TRBJ2-3; D remains ambiguous. Trimming cost V 6 bases and J 6 bases, with 10 bases left between them. The CDR3 runs to 11 residues. Germline loops: CDR1 DFQATT, CDR2 SNEGSKA (reference sequence). The CDR3 sequence: CSATDKDTQYF. The CDR3 region has the DNA TGCAGTGCCACAGACAAGGATACGCAGTATTTT.

The V gene is TRBV5-1, the J gene TRBJ2-7; TRBD2 aligns across 11 bases. This CDR3 is built from 14 residues. J lost 4 bases, V lost 4 bases, and 4 bases had no gene match. The germline CDR1 and CDR2 sequences are SGHRS and YFSETQ. DNA for the CDR3: TGCGCCAGCAGCCCAACTAGCGGGGGTTACGAGCAGTACTTC. It yields the protein CASSPTSGGYEQYF. Complete variable domain (other parts from reference TRBV5-1 and TRBJ2-7): KAGVTQTPRYLIKTRGQQVTLSCSPISGHRSVSWYQQTPGQGLQFLFEYFSETQRNKGNFPGRFSGRQFSNSRSEMNVSTLELGDSALYLCASSPTSGGYEQYFGPGTRLTVT.

A note on this clone: Other DNA sequences in this sample translate to the same CDR3. The rearrangement joins TRBV11-2 to TRBJ2-3, with 9 bases matching TRBD2. Germline CDR1 is SGHAT and CDR2 is FQNNGV. CDR3 size: 15 residues. V lost 5 bases and J lost 7; bases outside the gene matches: 10. The CDR3 DNA is TGTGCCAGCAGCCTAGCGGGACTAGGGTCCCATACGCAGTATTTT. Translated, it gives CASSLAGLGSHTQYF. Together with reference TRBV11-2 and TRBJ2-3, the CDR3 gives the full variable domain: EAGVAQSPRYKIIEKRQSVAFWCNPISGHATLYWYQQILGQGPKLLIQFQNNGVVDDSQLPKDRFSAERLKGVDSTLKIQPAKLEDSAVYLCASSLAGLGSHTQYFGPGTRLTVL.

The chain links TRBV2 to TRBJ2-7; 7 bases are a match to TRBD2. Germline V gene data show CDR1 as SNHLY and CDR2 as FYNNEI. This CDR3 region has 11 residues. Unmatched junction bases numbered 5, after V lost 6 bases and J lost 9 bases. The CDR3 DNA reads as TGTGCCAGCAGGGGAGGGAATCGGCAGTACTTC. Protein product: CASRGGNRQYF.

V usage is TRBV28 and J usage is TRBJ1-1; tentative D call: TRBD1 (6 bases). Germline V gene data show CDR1 as MDHEN and CDR2 as SYDVKM. Trimming took off 8 bases at V and 1 base at J, with 20 bases between the two ends. This CDR3 region has 16 residues. CDR3 DNA sequence: TGTGCCAGCGGCTTCCGGCGGCGGGGGCCGAACACTGAAGCTTTCTTT. Its protein product is CASGFRRRGPNTEAFF.